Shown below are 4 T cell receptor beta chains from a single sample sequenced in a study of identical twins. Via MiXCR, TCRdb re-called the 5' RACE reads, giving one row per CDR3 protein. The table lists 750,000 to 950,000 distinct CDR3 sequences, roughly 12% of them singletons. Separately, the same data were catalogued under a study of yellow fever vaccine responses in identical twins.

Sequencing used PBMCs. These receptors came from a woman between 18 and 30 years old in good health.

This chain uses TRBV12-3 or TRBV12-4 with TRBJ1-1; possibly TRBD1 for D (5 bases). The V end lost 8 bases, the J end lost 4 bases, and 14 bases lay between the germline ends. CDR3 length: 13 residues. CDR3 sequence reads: CASQKGVGTEAFF. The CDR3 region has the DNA TGTGCCAGCCAGAAAGGGGTTGGCACTGAAGCTTTCTTT.

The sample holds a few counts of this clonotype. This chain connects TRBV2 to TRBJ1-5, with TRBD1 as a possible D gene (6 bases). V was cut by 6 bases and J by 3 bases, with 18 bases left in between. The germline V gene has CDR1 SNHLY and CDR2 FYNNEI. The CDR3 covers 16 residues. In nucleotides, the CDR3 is TGTGCCAGCAGACAGACACTGGACAGCTACAATCAGCCCCAGCATTTT. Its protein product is CASRQTLDSYNQPQHF. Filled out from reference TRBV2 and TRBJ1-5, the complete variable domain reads EPEVTQTPSHQVTQMGQEVILRCVPISNHLYFYWYRQILGQKVEFLVSFYNNEISEKSEIFDDQFSVERPDGSNFTLKIRSTKLEDSAMYFCASRQTLDSYNQPQHFGDGTRLSIL.

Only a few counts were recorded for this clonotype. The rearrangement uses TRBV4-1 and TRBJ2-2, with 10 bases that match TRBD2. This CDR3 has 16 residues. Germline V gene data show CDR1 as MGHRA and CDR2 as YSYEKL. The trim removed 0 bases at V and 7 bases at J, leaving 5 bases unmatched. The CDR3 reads CASSQDRGLAHGELFF. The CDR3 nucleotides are TGCGCCAGCAGCCAAGATAGGGGACTAGCGCACGGGGAGCTGTTTTTT.

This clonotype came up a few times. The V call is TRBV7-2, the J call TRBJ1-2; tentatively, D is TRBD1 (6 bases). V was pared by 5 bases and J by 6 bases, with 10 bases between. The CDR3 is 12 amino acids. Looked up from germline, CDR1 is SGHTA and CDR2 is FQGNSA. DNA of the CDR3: TGTGCCAGCAGCCGGGGACATAATGGCTACACCTTC. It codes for CASSRGHNGYTF.